This entry features one T cell receptor beta chain sequence. Sequenced by immunoSEQ multiplex PCR; TCRdb stores in-frame clones only, minus some. In the table there are about 30,000 clones, 68% of which are singletons. Germline CDR1 SGHNT, CDR2 YENEEA. The J segment lost 7 bases and the V segment lost 6 bases, leaving 3 bases of the junction unmatched. The CDR3 sequence is 14 residues long. This sample stems from a study of blood T cell repertoires in COVID-19. The chain links TRBV11-3 to TRBJ1-6; the match to TRBD1 covers 10 bases. This TCR was sampled from a human donor in a cohort sampled during active COVID-19. The specimen was peripheral blood. The CDR3 nucleotides read TGTGCCAGCAGACGGACAGGGGGAAATTCACCCCTCCACTTT. Its translation is CASRRTGGNSPLHF.